This T cell receptor beta chain is from a study of blood T cell repertoires in COVID-19. Study context: Material from acute and convalescent COVID-19 was sourced from the United States, Italy and Spain. PBMCs, B-cell-depleted T cells, or T cells provided the cDNA or gDNA that made up the material.

Germline V CDR1 and CDR2: SGHNT, YYREEE (reference sequence). This CDR3 has 14 amino acids. Trimming cost V 3 bases and J 3 bases, with 12 bases left between them. The participants were between roughly 18 and 90 years old and came from 24 US areas. Cohorts were based on clinical histories the participants reported. Some clones are missing from TCRdb's copy, which holds only in-frame ones; the method was immunoSEQ multiplex PCR. The sample lists fewer than 200,000 clones, roughly 84% occurring once. The TCR was taken from a woman under 40 who had been exposed to COVID-19. This rearrangement joins TRBV5-4 to TRBJ1-2; D may be TRBD1 (5 bases). Sample: PBMCs or T cells enriched from blood (not recorded which). The CDR3: CASSWGVGDYGYTF. In DNA form, the CDR3 reads TGTGCCAGCAGCTGGGGGGTAGGGGACTATGGCTACACCTTC.